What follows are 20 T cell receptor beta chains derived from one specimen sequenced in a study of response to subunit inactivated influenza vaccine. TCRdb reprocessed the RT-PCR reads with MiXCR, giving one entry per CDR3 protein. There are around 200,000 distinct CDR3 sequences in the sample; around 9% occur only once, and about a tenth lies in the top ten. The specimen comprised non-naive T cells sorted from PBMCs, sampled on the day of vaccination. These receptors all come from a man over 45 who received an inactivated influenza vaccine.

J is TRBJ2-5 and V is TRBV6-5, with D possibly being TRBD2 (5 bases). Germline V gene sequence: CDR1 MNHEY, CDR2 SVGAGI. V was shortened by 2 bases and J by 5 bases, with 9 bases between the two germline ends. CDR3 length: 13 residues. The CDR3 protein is CASSYARGETQYF. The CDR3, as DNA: TGTGCCAGCAGTTACGCCAGAGGGGAGACCCAGTACTTC.

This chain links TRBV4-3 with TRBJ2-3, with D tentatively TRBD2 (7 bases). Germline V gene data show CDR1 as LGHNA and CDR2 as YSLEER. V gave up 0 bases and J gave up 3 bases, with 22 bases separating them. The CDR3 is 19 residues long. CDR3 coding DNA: TGCGCCAGCAGCCAAGATCCGCTGGGGGCGGGAGCGAGGACAGATACGCAGTATTTT. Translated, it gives CASSQDPLGAGARTDTQYF.

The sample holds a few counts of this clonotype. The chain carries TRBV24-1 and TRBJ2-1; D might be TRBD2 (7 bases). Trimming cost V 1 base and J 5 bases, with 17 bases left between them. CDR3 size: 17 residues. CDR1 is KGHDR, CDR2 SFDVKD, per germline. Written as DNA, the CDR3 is TGTGCCACCAGTGATTTACCGGGGGGCGATTTTGACAATGAGCAGTTCTTC. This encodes CATSDLPGGDFDNEQFF.

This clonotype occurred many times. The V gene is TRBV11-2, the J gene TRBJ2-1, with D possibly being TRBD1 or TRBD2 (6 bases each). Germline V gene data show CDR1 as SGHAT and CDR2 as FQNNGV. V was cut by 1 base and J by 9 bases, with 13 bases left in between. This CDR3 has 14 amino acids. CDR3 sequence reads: CASSLAQGGGEQFF. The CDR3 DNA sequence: TGTGCCAGCAGCTTAGCCCAAGGAGGGGGTGAGCAGTTCTTC. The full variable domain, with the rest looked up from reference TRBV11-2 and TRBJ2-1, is EAGVAQSPRYKIIEKRQSVAFWCNPISGHATLYWYQQILGQGPKLLIQFQNNGVVDDSQLPKDRFSAERLKGVDSTLKIQPAKLEDSAVYLCASSLAQGGGEQFFGPGTRLTVL.

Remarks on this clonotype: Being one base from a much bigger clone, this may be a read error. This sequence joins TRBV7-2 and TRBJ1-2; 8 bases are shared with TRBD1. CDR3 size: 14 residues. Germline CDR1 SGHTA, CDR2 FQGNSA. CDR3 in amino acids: CASSLQGGLYGYIF. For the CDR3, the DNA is TGTGCCAGCAGCCTACAGGGGGGTCTCTATGGCTACATCTTC.

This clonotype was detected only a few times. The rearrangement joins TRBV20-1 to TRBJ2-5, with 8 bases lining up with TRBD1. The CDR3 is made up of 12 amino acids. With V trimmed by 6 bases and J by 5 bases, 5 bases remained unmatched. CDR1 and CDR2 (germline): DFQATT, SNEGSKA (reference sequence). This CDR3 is CSAGQGWETQYF. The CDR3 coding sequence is TGCAGTGCCGGACAGGGATGGGAGACCCAGTACTTC.

The CDR3 DNA sequence: TGTGCCAGCCGCTATACGGGCGGGGGGCGGAGTACACCTAATGAAAAACTGTTTTTT. This encodes CASRYTGGGRSTPNEKLFF. J is TRBJ1-4 and V is TRBV6-1, with D possibly matching TRBD1 (6 bases). Germline V gene lookup returns CDR1 MNHNS and CDR2 SASEGT. The V end lost 8 bases, the J end lost 3 bases, and 28 bases lay between the germline ends. The CDR3 is 19 amino acids.

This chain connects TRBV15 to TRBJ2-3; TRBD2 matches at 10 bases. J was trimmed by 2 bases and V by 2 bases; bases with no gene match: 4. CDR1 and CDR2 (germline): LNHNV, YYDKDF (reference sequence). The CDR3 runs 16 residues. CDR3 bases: TGTGCCACCAGCAGATCTCTAGCGGGGGTCACAGATACGCAGTATTTT. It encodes CATSRSLAGVTDTQYF.

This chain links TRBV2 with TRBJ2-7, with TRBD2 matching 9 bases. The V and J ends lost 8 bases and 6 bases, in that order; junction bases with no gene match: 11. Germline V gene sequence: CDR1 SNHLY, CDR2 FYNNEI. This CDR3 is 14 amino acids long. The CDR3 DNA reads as TGTGCCAGCGGACGGCTTAGCGGGGGCGGCGAGCAGTACTTC. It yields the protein CASGRLSGGGEQYF.

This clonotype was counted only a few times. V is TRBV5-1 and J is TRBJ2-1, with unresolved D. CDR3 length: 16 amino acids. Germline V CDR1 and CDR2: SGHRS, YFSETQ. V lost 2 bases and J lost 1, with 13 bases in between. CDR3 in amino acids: CASSFALLGSYNEQFF. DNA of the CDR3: TGCGCCAGCAGCTTTGCGCTCTTGGGATCCTACAATGAGCAGTTCTTC.

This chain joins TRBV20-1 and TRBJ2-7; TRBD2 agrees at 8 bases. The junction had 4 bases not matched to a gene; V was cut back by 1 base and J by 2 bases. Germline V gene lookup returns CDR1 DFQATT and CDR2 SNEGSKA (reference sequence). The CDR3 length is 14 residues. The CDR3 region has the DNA TGCAGTGCTAGAGGACTAGCGTCCCCCTACGAGCAGTACTTC. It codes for CSARGLASPYEQYF.

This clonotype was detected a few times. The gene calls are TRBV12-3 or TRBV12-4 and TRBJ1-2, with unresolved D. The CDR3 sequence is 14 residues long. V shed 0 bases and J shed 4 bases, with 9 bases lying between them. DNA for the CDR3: TGTGCCAGCAGTTTAGCGCAAAGCAGCTATGGCTACACCTTC. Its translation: CASSLAQSSYGYTF.

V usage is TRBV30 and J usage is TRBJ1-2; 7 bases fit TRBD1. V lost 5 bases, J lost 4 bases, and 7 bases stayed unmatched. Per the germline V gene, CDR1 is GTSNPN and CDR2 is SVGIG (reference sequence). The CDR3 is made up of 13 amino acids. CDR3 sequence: CAWARDRPYGYTF. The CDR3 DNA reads TGTGCCTGGGCCCGGGACAGACCCTATGGCTACACCTTC.

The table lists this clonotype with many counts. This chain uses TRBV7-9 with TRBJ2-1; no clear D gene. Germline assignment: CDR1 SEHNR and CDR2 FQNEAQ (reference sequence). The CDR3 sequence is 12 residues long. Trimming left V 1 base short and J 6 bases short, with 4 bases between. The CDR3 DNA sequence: TGTGCCAGCAGCTTAGTGGGCAATGAGCAGTTCTTC. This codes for CASSLVGNEQFF.

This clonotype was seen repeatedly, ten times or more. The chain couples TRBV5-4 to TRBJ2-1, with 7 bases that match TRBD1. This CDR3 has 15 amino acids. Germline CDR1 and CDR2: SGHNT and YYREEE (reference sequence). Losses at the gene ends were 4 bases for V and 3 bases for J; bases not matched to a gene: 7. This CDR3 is CASSEGTDLYNEQFF. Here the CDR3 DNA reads TGTGCCAGCAGCGAGGGGACAGACCTCTACAATGAGCAGTTCTTC.

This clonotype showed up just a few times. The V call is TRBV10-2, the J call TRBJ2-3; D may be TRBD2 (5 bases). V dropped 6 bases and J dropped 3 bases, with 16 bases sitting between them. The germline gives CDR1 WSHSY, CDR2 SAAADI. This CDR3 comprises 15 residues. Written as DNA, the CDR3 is TGCGCCAGCAGCGTACTTGGCGGGCTTACAGATACGCAGTATTTT. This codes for CASSVLGGLTDTQYF.

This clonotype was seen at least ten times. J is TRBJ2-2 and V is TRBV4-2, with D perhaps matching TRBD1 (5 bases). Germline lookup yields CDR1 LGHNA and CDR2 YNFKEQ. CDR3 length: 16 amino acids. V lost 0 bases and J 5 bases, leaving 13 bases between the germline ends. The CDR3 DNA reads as TGTGCCAGCAGCCAAGATCCTGGGGCTTATACCGGGGAGCTGTTTTTT. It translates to CASSQDPGAYTGELFF.

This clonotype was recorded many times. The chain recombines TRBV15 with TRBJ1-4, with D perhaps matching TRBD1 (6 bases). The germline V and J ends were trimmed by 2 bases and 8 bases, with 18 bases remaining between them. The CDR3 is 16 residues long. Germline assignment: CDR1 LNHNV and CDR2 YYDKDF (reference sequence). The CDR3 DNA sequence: TGTGCCACCAGCAGATCTCGGGGGGGCGCGGAGGAAAAACTGTTTTTT. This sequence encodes CATSRSRGGAEEKLFF.

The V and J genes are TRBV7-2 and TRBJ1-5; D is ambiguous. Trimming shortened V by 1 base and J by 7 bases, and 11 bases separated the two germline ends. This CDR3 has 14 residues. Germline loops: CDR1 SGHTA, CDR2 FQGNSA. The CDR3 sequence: CASSLEPLGQPQHF. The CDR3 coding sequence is TGTGCCAGCAGCTTAGAACCGTTGGGGCAGCCCCAGCATTTT.

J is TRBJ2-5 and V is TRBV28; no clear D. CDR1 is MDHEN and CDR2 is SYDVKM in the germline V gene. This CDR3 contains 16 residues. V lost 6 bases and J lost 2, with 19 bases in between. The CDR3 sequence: CASSPRLGQVQETQYF. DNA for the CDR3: TGTGCCAGCAGCCCCCGGCTCGGGCAGGTTCAAGAGACCCAGTACTTC. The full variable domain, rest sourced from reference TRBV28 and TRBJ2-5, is DVKVTQSSRYLVKRTGEKVFLECVQDMDHENMFWYRQDPGLGLRLIYFSYDVKMKEKGDIPEGYSVSREKKERFSLILESASTNQTSMYLCASSPRLGQVQETQYFGPGTRLLVL.